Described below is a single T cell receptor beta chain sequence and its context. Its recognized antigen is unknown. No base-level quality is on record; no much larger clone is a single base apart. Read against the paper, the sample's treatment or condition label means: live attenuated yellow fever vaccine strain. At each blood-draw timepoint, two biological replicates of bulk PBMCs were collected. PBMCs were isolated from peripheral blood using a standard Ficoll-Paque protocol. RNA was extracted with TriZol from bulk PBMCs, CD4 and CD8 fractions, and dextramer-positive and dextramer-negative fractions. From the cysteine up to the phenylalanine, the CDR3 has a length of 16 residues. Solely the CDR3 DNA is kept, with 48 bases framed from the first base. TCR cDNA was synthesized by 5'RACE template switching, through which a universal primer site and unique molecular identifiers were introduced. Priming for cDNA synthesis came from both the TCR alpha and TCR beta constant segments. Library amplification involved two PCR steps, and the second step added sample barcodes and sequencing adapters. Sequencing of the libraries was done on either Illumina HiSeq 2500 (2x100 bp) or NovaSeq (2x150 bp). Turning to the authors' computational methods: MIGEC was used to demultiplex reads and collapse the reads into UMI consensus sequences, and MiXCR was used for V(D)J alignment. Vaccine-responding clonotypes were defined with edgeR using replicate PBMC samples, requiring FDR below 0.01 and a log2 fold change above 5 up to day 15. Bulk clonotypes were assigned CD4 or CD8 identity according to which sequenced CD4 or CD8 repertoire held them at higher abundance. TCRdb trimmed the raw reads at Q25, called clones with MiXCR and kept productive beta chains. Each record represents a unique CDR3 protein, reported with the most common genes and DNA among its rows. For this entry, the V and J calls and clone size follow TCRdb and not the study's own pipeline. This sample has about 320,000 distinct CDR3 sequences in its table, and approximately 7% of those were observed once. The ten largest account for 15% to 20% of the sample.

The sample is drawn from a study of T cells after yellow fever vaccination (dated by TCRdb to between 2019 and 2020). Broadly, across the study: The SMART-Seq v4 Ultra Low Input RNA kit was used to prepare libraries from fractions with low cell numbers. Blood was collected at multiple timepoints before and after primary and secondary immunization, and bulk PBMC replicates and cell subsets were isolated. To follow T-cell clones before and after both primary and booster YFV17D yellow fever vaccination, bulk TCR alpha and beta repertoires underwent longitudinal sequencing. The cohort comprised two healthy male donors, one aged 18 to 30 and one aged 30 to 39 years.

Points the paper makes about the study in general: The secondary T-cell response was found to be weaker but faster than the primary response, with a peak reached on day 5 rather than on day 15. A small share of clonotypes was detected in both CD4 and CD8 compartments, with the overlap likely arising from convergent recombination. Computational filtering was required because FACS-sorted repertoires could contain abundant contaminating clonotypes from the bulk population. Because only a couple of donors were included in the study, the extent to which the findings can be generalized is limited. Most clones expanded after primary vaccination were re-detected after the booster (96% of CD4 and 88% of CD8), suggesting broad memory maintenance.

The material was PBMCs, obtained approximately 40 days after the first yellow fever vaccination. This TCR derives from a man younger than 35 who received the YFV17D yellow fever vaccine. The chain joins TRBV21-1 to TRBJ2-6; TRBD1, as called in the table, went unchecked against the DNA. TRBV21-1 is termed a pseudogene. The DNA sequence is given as TGTGCCAGCAACAACCCCCCGCCGAGACAGGGGGACGTCCTGACTTTC. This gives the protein CASNNPPPRQGDVLTF.